The next 23 T cell receptor beta chains were all read from a single sample in a study of cytomegalovirus exposure and HLA in healthy donors. Profiling relied on immunoSEQ multiplex PCR, and the TCRdb table lists in-frame clones only, not all of them. The sample consists of more than 250,000 clones, around 90% of them appearing once. Sequenced material: PBMCs. These receptors originate from a woman in her twenties or thirties in good health and CMV-seropositive.

This chain joins TRBV2 and TRBJ2-7, with unresolved D. V was clipped by 5 bases and J by 0 bases, with 11 bases between them. Germline lookup yields CDR1 SNHLY and CDR2 FYNNEI. The CDR3 length is 14 residues. The CDR3 loop reads CASSRMDPSYEQYF. The DNA for the CDR3 is TGTGCCAGCAGTCGGATGGATCCCTCCTACGAGCAGTACTTC.

The chain is built from TRBV5-1 and TRBJ2-1; 9 nucleotides agree with TRBD1. This CDR3 has 16 amino acids. Germline-derived CDR1 and CDR2 are SGHRS and YFSETQ. The V segment lost 1 base and the J segment 2 bases; nucleotides outside the gene matches: 4. This CDR3 is CASSLNRGLTYNEQFF. The CDR3 DNA reads TGCGCCAGCAGCTTGAACAGGGGGCTAACCTACAATGAGCAGTTCTTC.

The chain has TRBV19 and TRBJ2-7, with 7 bases lining up with TRBD1. This CDR3 contains 15 residues. Losses at the gene ends were 3 bases for V and 2 bases for J; bases not matched to a gene: 7. Germline-derived CDR1 and CDR2 are LNHDA and SQIVND (reference sequence). CDR3 residues: CASSISAGGPYEQYF. CDR3 nucleotides: TGTGCCAGTAGTATTTCGGCAGGGGGACCCTACGAGCAGTACTTC.

The chain recombines TRBV28 with TRBJ2-7, with 8 bases aligning to TRBD2. With V trimmed by 8 bases and J by 0 bases, 6 bases remained unmatched. The length of the CDR3 is 14 residues. Per germline, CDR1 MDHEN and CDR2 SYDVKM. The CDR3 protein is CASVSGVTSYEQYF. CDR3 coding DNA: TGTGCCAGCGTTAGCGGGGTTACCTCCTACGAGCAGTACTTC.

V and J are TRBV19 and TRBJ2-3; 9 positions match TRBD2. Per germline, CDR1 LNHDA and CDR2 SQIVND (reference sequence). Trimming removed 0 bases from V and 3 bases from J; junction bases left unmatched: 4. The CDR3 sequence is 16 residues long. The CDR3 nucleotides are TGTGCCAGTAGTATAGATGCGGGAGGGGTGACAGATACGCAGTATTTT. As protein: CASSIDAGGVTDTQYF.

V gene TRBV28 combines with J gene TRBJ1-2, with 9 bases that match TRBD1. This CDR3 comprises 17 residues. Germline CDR1 MDHEN, CDR2 SYDVKM. The ends lost 2 bases at V and 4 bases at J; junction bases unmatched: 11. This chain's CDR3 is CASSLPPGTGGFYGYTF. The CDR3 nucleotides are TGTGCCAGCAGTTTACCCCCCGGAACAGGGGGCTTCTATGGCTACACCTTC.

The chain recombines TRBV2 with TRBJ2-7; 9 nucleotides agree with TRBD2. The germline V gene has CDR1 SNHLY and CDR2 FYNNEI. This CDR3 has 15 amino acids. Trimming cost V 5 bases and J 4 bases; bases outside gene matches: 9. The CDR3, as DNA: TGTGCCAGCAGTTACTCGGCTAGCGGGGTTTACGAGCAGTACTTC. Translated, it gives CASSYSASGVYEQYF.

Points on this clone: Within the sample, other DNA sequences also encode this same CDR3. The V and J genes are TRBV28 and TRBJ2-7; D remains unclear. The CDR3 runs to 11 residues. V was cut by 4 bases and J by 4 bases, with 5 bases left in between. Germline V gene lookup returns CDR1 MDHEN and CDR2 SYDVKM. The CDR3 sequence: CASSSEYEQYF. CDR3 nucleotides: TGTGCCAGCAGTTCCGAGTACGAGCAGTACTTC.

This sequence joins TRBV30 and TRBJ1-4, with TRBD1 identical over 8 bases. This CDR3 spans 12 amino acids. V shed 7 bases and J 5 bases; nucleotides not matched to a gene: 3. Germline lookup yields CDR1 GTSNPN and CDR2 SVGIG (reference sequence). The CDR3 spells CASGQENEKLFF. The DNA for the CDR3 is TGTGCCTCGGGACAGGAGAATGAAAAACTGTTTTTT.

The chain joins TRBV28 to TRBJ2-1; 9 nucleotides match TRBD1. Germline CDR1 is MDHEN and CDR2 is SYDVKM. This CDR3 has 15 amino acids. Trimming took 0 bases from V and 7 from J; bases not matched to a gene: 4. CDR3 DNA: TGTGCCAGCAGTTTATGGGGGGACAGGGCGAATGAGCAGTTCTTC. It specifies CASSLWGDRANEQFF.

V is TRBV10-3 and J is TRBJ2-6; TRBD2 agrees at 10 bases. The V and J ends lost 4 bases and 0 bases, in that order; junction bases with no gene match: 6. This CDR3 has 18 amino acids. Germline CDR1 is ENHRY and CDR2 is SYGVKD. The DNA of the CDR3 is TGTGCCATCAGTGTGCTAGCGGGAGAGATCTCTGGGGCCAACGTCCTGACTTTC. This codes for CAISVLAGEISGANVLTF.

This sequence joins TRBV15 and TRBJ2-2; D call uncertain. Looked up from germline, CDR1 is LNHNV and CDR2 is YYDKDF (reference sequence). The V and J ends lost 1 base and 2 bases respectively, with 5 bases between them. The CDR3 has 14 amino acids. CDR3 amino acids: CATSRGGNTGELFF. The DNA for the CDR3 is TGTGCCACCAGCAGAGGGGGTAACACCGGGGAGCTGTTTTTT.

The rearrangement uses TRBV2 and TRBJ2-3; D possibly uses TRBD1 or TRBD2 (5 bases each). The germline V gene has CDR1 SNHLY and CDR2 FYNNEI. V lost 3 bases, J lost 4 bases, and 11 bases lay in between. The CDR3 is 14 residues long. CDR3: CASSEIVGADTQYF. As DNA, the CDR3 is TGTGCCAGCAGTGAGATAGTGGGGGCAGATACGCAGTATTTT.

This sequence joins TRBV5-1 and TRBJ2-1, with 9 bases aligning to TRBD2. The V gene end was trimmed by 5 bases and the J gene end by 3 bases; junction bases not matched to a gene: 6. The CDR3 runs 15 residues. Germline loops: CDR1 SGHRS, CDR2 YFSETQ. CDR3 in amino acids: CASRGLAGDYNEQFF. Here the CDR3 DNA reads TGCGCCAGCAGGGGTTTAGCGGGAGACTACAATGAGCAGTTCTTC.

The rearrangement uses TRBV13 and TRBJ2-5, with 9 bases fitting TRBD1. CDR3 length equals 15 residues. V trimming: 4 bases; J trimming: 1 base; junction bases outside the gene matches: 4. Germline V gives CDR1 PRHDT, CDR2 FYEKMQ (reference sequence). Here the CDR3 DNA reads TGTGCCAGCAGCTCGGGACAGGGCATCCAAGAGACCCAGTACTTC. It codes for CASSSGQGIQETQYF.

V is TRBV27 and J is TRBJ2-7; 11 bases line up with TRBD2. The CDR3 spans 14 residues. V shed 7 bases, J shed 5 bases, and the junction held 7 bases outside the gene matches. The V gene's germline CDR1 is MNHEY and CDR2 SMNVEV (reference sequence). The CDR3 reads CASKTSGGRNEQYF. CDR3 DNA sequence: TGTGCCAGCAAAACTAGCGGGGGAAGGAACGAGCAGTACTTC.

J is TRBJ2-5 and V is TRBV5-1; 8 nucleotides line up with TRBD1. The CDR3 has 18 amino acids. J gave up 5 bases and V 4 bases, and 19 bases lay outside the gene matches. In germline, CDR1 is SGHRS, CDR2 YFSETQ. The CDR3 here is CASSPVGQGARFVETQYF. The CDR3 coding sequence is TGCGCCAGCAGCCCGGTGGGCCAGGGGGCTCGGTTCGTGGAGACCCAGTACTTC.

The chain carries TRBV6-4 and TRBJ1-2; D is unclear. Trimming removed 6 bases at V and 4 bases at J, with 15 bases between. The CDR3 has 14 residues. CDR1 is MRHNA, CDR2 SNTAGT, per germline. The chain's CDR3 is CASSHGQEGYGYTF. CDR3 coding DNA: TGTGCCAGCAGCCATGGGCAGGAAGGCTATGGCTACACCTTC.

The chain uses TRBV19 and TRBJ1-1; 7 bases match TRBD1. With V trimmed by 10 bases and J by 1 base, 6 bases remained unmatched. This CDR3 has 13 residues. Per the germline V gene, CDR1 is LNHDA and CDR2 is SQIVND (reference sequence). This CDR3 is CATEDRRNTEAFF. In nucleotides, the CDR3 is TGTGCCACCGAGGACAGGCGGAACACTGAAGCTTTCTTT.

The chain combines TRBV4-3 with TRBJ1-2, with D hard to call. Germline assignment: CDR1 LGHNA and CDR2 YSLEER. The CDR3 sequence is 13 residues long. With 1 base removed from V and 8 bases from J, the gap between germline ends came to 11 bases. Here the CDR3 reads CASSQAGNGGYTF. CDR3 sequence (DNA): TGCGCCAGCAGCCAAGCAGGAAATGGGGGCTACACCTTC.

This clone showed up just once. The V call is TRBV5-4, the J call TRBJ2-5; D may be TRBD2 (7 bases). Trimming cost V 3 bases and J 5 bases, with 17 bases left between them. Germline values: CDR1 SGHNT, CDR2 YYREEE (reference sequence). This CDR3 has 15 residues. The CDR3 here is CASSSVGGGGETQYF. CDR3 bases: TGTGCCAGCAGCTCGGTGGGGGGGGGCGGTGAGACCCAGTACTTC.

The chain is built from TRBV23-1 and TRBJ2-6, with 7 bases aligning to TRBD2. TRBV23-1 is an ORF, and what it does is uncertain. Germline trimming cut 0 bases from V and 2 bases from J; bases unmatched to any gene: 4. The CDR3 is made up of 17 amino acids. The CDR3 loop is CASSQSWGGAGANVLTF. The CDR3 DNA reads TGCGCCAGCAGTCAATCGTGGGGGGGTGCTGGGGCCAACGTCCTGACTTTC.

The chain carries TRBV27 and TRBJ1-5; D may be TRBD1 (6 bases). The germline gives CDR1 MNHEY, CDR2 SMNVEV (reference sequence). The CDR3 extends over 15 amino acids. V was shortened by 7 bases and J by 2 bases, with 15 bases between the two germline ends. In nucleotides, the CDR3 is TGTGCCAGCACTCCTCGGGGGGCGGGCAATCAGCCCCAGCATTTT. Protein: CASTPRGAGNQPQHF.